A single sample gave rise to the 21 T cell receptor beta chains below, sequenced in a study of graft-versus-host responses after intestinal transplantation. The protocol was immunoSEQ multiplex PCR, while the TCRdb copy is restricted to in-frame clones and leaves out a portion. The data show 15,000 to 20,000 clones, roughly 36% seen once. The source material was alloreactive CD4+ T cells from a mixed lymphocyte reaction culture, sampled before transplantation. Subset in this sample: CFSE-low proliferating T cells sorted from approximately six-day pre-transplant mixed lymphocyte reaction (GvH or HvG direction). The receptors originated from a human patient who was an organ donor for intestinal transplantation.

By its share, this clone is medium-sized. The genes are TRBV10-2 and TRBJ2-2; D gene uncertain. Germline V gene sequence: CDR1 WSHSY, CDR2 SAAADI. The germline V and J ends were trimmed by 6 bases and 4 bases, with 12 bases remaining between them. The CDR3 totals 14 residues. This chain's CDR3 is CASRASMGTGELFF. Here the CDR3 DNA reads TGCGCCAGCAGGGCCAGCATGGGCACCGGGGAGCTGTTTTTT.

The rearrangement uses TRBV29-1 and TRBJ2-3; 11 bases fit TRBD2. This CDR3 comprises 14 residues. V gave up 3 bases and J gave up 3 bases; unmatched junction bases: 2. Per germline, CDR1 SQVTM and CDR2 ANQGSEA. CDR3 sequence: CSVEASGRTDTQYF. In DNA form, the CDR3 reads TGCAGCGTTGAGGCTAGCGGGAGGACAGATACGCAGTATTTT.

This clone counts as medium-sized (0.01 to 0.1%). The genes are TRBV9 and TRBJ2-1; the match to TRBD2 covers 12 bases. Per the germline V gene, CDR1 is SGDLS and CDR2 is YYNGEE. Trimming cost V 0 bases and J 7 bases; bases outside gene matches: 5. There are 16 residues in the CDR3. The CDR3 protein is CASSVVGLAGWNEQFF. The CDR3 DNA reads TGTGCCAGCAGCGTAGTCGGACTAGCGGGATGGAATGAGCAGTTCTTC.

A remark on this clone: This may be a read error, as it is one base from a much larger clone. The chain combines TRBV5-4 with TRBJ1-2; a weak D match, TRBD1 (6 bases). The CDR3 length is 12 residues. Germline-derived CDR1 and CDR2 are SGHNT and YYREEE (reference sequence). With 2 bases removed from V and 8 bases from J, the gap between germline ends came to 10 bases. CDR3 DNA: TGTGCCAGCAGCTTTTTGACAGGCGGCTACACCTTC. Protein sequence: CASSFLTGGYTF.

This clone was found a few times. This chain links TRBV4-1 with TRBJ2-7; D is unresolved. V was shortened by 2 bases and J by 4 bases, with 9 bases between the two germline ends. The CDR3 sequence is 13 residues long. Per germline, CDR1 MGHRA and CDR2 YSYEKL. Here the CDR3 reads CASSQRTLYEQYF. The DNA for the CDR3 is TGCGCCAGCAGCCAACGGACCCTGTACGAGCAGTACTTC.

V gene TRBV7-2 combines with J gene TRBJ2-7; no reliable D call. Germline CDR1 is SGHTA and CDR2 is FQGNSA. This CDR3 spans 13 amino acids. Trimming took off 3 bases at V and 1 base at J, with 7 bases between the two ends. The CDR3 is CASSLVYSYEQYF. The CDR3 coding sequence is TGTGCCAGCAGCTTGGTTTATTCCTACGAGCAGTACTTC. Drawing the rest from reference TRBV7-2 and TRBJ2-7, the complete variable domain is GAGVSQSPSNKVTEKGKDVELRCDPISGHTALYWYRQSLGQGLEFLIYFQGNSAPDKSGLPSDRFSAERTGGSVSTLTIQRTQQEDSAVYLCASSLVYSYEQYFGPGTRLTVT.

The rearrangement uses TRBV7-2 and TRBJ2-7; 13 positions agree with TRBD2. The CDR3 spans 15 residues. Germline loops: CDR1 SGHTA, CDR2 FQGNSA. The junction had 5 bases not matched to a gene; V was cut back by 3 bases and J by 6 bases. CDR3 nucleotides: TGTGCCAGCAGCTTCACTGGACTAGCGGGAGTCGAGCAGTACTTC. This codes for CASSFTGLAGVEQYF.

The V and J genes are TRBV7-2 and TRBJ1-2; 8 bases are a match to TRBD1. CDR3 length equals 13 residues. Germline-derived CDR1 and CDR2 are SGHTA and FQGNSA. V was clipped by 6 bases and J by 6 bases; unmatched bases: 6. The CDR3 nucleotides are TGTGCCAGCAGGCCCAGGGGGCGGGATGGCTACACCTTC. As protein: CASRPRGRDGYTF.

The V call is TRBV27, the J call TRBJ2-5; D gene ambiguous. V lost 3 bases, J lost 4 bases, and 6 bases lay in between. From germline, CDR1 is MNHEY and CDR2 SMNVEV (reference sequence). The CDR3 runs to 12 residues. CDR3 region: CASSFWGETQYF. CDR3 coding DNA: TGTGCCAGCAGTTTTTGGGGAGAGACCCAGTACTTC.

Sample share makes this clone medium-sized. V gene TRBV10-3 combines with J gene TRBJ1-3; a weak D match, TRBD1 (5 bases). The V and J ends lost 8 bases and 3 bases respectively, with 11 bases between them. The CDR3 consists of 13 residues. Germline V gene sequence: CDR1 ENHRY, CDR2 SYGVKD. As DNA, the CDR3 is TGTGCCATCGGATCAGGGTTTGGAAACACCATATATTTT. Its protein product is CAIGSGFGNTIYF.

The chain has TRBV6-6 and TRBJ2-4; TRBD1 is a possible D gene (6 bases). The germline CDR1 and CDR2 sequences are MNHNY and SVGAGI (reference sequence). V shed 5 bases and J shed 4 bases, with 12 bases lying between them. The CDR3 is made up of 14 amino acids. This CDR3 is CASSPGTIKNIQYF. CDR3 sequence (DNA): TGTGCCAGCAGTCCAGGGACAATAAAAAACATTCAGTACTTC.

This clone was seen more than once but under ten times. The chain couples TRBV5-4 to TRBJ2-7, with TRBD1 matching over 8 bases. The ends lost 4 bases at V and 5 bases at J; junction bases unmatched: 11. The germline CDR1 and CDR2 sequences are SGHNT and YYREEE (reference sequence). There are 15 residues in the CDR3. The CDR3 protein is CASSTPGQGVHEQYF. CDR3 bases: TGTGCCAGCAGCACCCCTGGACAGGGTGTCCACGAGCAGTACTTC.

By sample fraction, this clone is medium-sized. J is TRBJ1-1 and V is TRBV4-2; 8 nucleotides line up with TRBD1. Losses at the gene ends were 4 bases for V and 5 bases for J; bases not matched to a gene: 6. Germline lookup yields CDR1 LGHNA and CDR2 YNFKEQ. This CDR3 region has 14 residues. The chain's CDR3 is CASSLRTGWTEAFF. The CDR3 region has the DNA TGTGCCAGCAGCCTGCGGACAGGGTGGACTGAAGCTTTCTTT.

This clone has a handful of counts. The genes are TRBV7-6 and TRBJ1-3, with 9 bases identical to TRBD1. Germline loops: CDR1 SGHVS, CDR2 FNYEAQ. The CDR3 is 16 amino acids. The J segment lost 2 bases and the V segment lost 5 bases, leaving 7 bases of the junction unmatched. The CDR3 DNA reads TGTGCCAGCAGCCCAATGACAGGGGGAGCTGGAAACACCATATATTTT. Translating gives CASSPMTGGAGNTIYF.

The V gene is TRBV5-6, the J gene TRBJ2-5, with 11 bases matching TRBD2. Trimming removed 0 bases from V and 5 bases from J; junction bases left unmatched: 6. Germline-derived CDR1 and CDR2 are SGHDT and YYEEEE. The CDR3 contains 16 residues. CDR3 nucleotides: TGTGCCAGCAGCTTGGTTGGACTAGCGGGCAGGGAGACCCAGTACTTC. Amino acid sequence: CASSLVGLAGRETQYF.

The chain's CDR3 is CASDCRDRGKETQYF. Written as DNA, the CDR3 is TGTGCCAGCGACTGCCGGGACAGGGGGAAGGAGACCCAGTACTTC. The chain couples TRBV27 to TRBJ2-5; 11 nucleotides align to TRBD1. This CDR3 comprises 15 residues. The junction had 10 bases not matched to a gene; V was cut back by 8 bases and J by 5 bases. Germline loops: CDR1 MNHEY, CDR2 SMNVEV (reference sequence).

This sequence joins TRBV9 and TRBJ2-2; 9 bases map to TRBD2. The CDR3 covers 15 residues. Germline CDR1 and CDR2: SGDLS and YYNGEE. The V segment lost 0 bases and the J segment 7 bases; nucleotides outside the gene matches: 4. CDR3 coding DNA: TGTGCCAGCAGCGTAGGTAGCGGGAGTGTCGGGGAGCTGTTTTTT. Its protein is CASSVGSGSVGELFF.

The DNA of the CDR3 is TGTGCCAGCAGCTTAGTGGTAGGGCCAGAGAATGAGCAGTTCTTC. The encoded protein is CASSLVVGPENEQFF. The chain recombines TRBV11-2 with TRBJ2-1, with no clear D. Germline V CDR1 and CDR2: SGHAT, FQNNGV. The CDR3 covers 15 residues. V was shortened by 1 base and J by 7 bases, with 14 bases between the two germline ends. The full variable domain, in which reference TRBV11-2 and TRBJ2-1 provide the parts outside the CDR3, is EAGVAQSPRYKIIEKRQSVAFWCNPISGHATLYWYQQILGQGPKLLIQFQNNGVVDDSQLPKDRFSAERLKGVDSTLKIQPAKLEDSAVYLCASSLVVGPENEQFFGPGTRLTVL.

This clone is medium-sized within its sample. V is TRBV28 and J is TRBJ1-2; unclear D gene. Trimming left V 3 bases short and J 4 bases short, with 15 bases between. Germline values: CDR1 MDHEN, CDR2 SYDVKM. The CDR3 has 15 residues. The CDR3 loop reads CASSFQWLGSYGYTF. CDR3 nucleotides: TGTGCCAGCAGTTTTCAGTGGCTGGGTAGCTATGGCTACACCTTC.

This chain joins TRBV28 and TRBJ2-6, with 7 nucleotides matching TRBD2. The V segment lost 1 base and the J segment 0 bases; nucleotides outside the gene matches: 6. Germline assignment: CDR1 MDHEN and CDR2 SYDVKM. The CDR3 loop spans 18 amino acids. In nucleotides, the CDR3 is TGTGCCAGCAGTTTATTGGGGGGGGTCTCCTCTGGGGCCAACGTCCTGACTTTC. Translated, it gives CASSLLGGVSSGANVLTF.

Notes on this clone: This sequence may be a read error, since a much larger clone differs from it by one base. Other DNA sequences in the same sample also yield this CDR3. For the CDR3, the DNA is TGCAGCGTTACCAAGCGGGGGCAAGAGACCCAGTACTTC. Amino acid sequence: CSVTKRGQETQYF. The chain uses TRBV29-1 and TRBJ2-5, with 8 bases identical to TRBD2. The CDR3 contains 13 residues. V was pared by 5 bases and J by 2 bases, with 4 bases of the junction left unmatched. Germline V gene lookup returns CDR1 SQVTM and CDR2 ANQGSEA.